This T cell receptor beta chain was identified during a study of T cells in tuberculosis. Study-wide background: CD1B tetramers identified T cells specific for mycobacterial lipid GMM.

Deletions cut 3 bases from V and 3 bases from J, with 8 bases between. Per germline, CDR1 LNHDA and CDR2 SQIVND (reference sequence). This CDR3 is 13 amino acids long. Chain pairing is unknown; alpha and beta were sequenced separately. TCRdb's copy holds only in-frame clones and misses some; the assay was immunoSEQ multiplex PCR. Here the sample spans 54,000 or so clones, approximately 80% being singletons. Cells were sorted from thawed PBMC rested overnight and stained with GMM-loaded CD1B tetramer, viability dye and anti-CD3. CD1B tetramers were loaded with Rhodococcus equi-derived C32 glucose monomycolate. CD14-expressing monocytes were removed from PBMC before cryopreservation and sorting. Each donor contributed 95,000 to 100,000 sorted tetramer-negative cells.

The chain recombines TRBV19 with TRBJ1-2; D gene unclear. This receptor was obtained from an adult woman with latent tuberculosis. The sample comprised CD1b-GMM tetramer-negative cells sorted from PBMCs. The DNA of the CDR3 is TGTGCCAGTAGTATTGTAGAGGACTATGGCTACACCTTC. Protein: CASSIVEDYGYTF.